This TCR beta chain was recorded in a study of T cells after yellow fever vaccination. V shed 1 base and J 1 base; nucleotides not matched to a gene: 3. The germline V gene has CDR1 LGHDT and CDR2 YNNKEL (reference sequence). This CDR3 contains 15 residues. TCRdb re-called the 5' RACE reads through MiXCR, storing one row per CDR3 protein. The sample has some 500,000 distinct CDR3 sequences; roughly 13% are singletons. This TCR was sampled from a man aged 25-40 years who received the YFV17D yellow fever vaccine. This rearrangement joins TRBV3-1 to TRBJ2-7, with 8 bases that match TRBD2. This specimen was PBMCs, taken on the day of the yellow fever booster vaccination. The CDR3 DNA reads as TGTGCCAGCAGCCAAGCAAGCGGGGGTTCCTACGAGCAGTACTTC. This encodes CASSQASGGSYEQYF.